These 21 T cell receptor beta chains were all obtained from the same sample, sequenced in a study of cytomegalovirus exposure and HLA in healthy donors. Primers: 60 Vbeta forward and 13 Jbeta reverse. Sequencing used immunoSEQ multiplex PCR; TCRdb keeps in-frame clones, though not all of them. The data hold about 190,000 clones, with over 70% observed a single time. The sequenced sample consisted of PBMCs. The origin of the receptors is a woman in her 30s in good health and CMV-seropositive.

The rearrangement joins TRBV5-1 to TRBJ2-7, with 11 bases identical to TRBD2. The CDR3 loop spans 17 amino acids. V lost 5 bases, J lost 4 bases, and 14 bases stayed unmatched. CDR1 and CDR2 from the germline V gene are SGHRS and YFSETQ. CDR3 bases: TGCGCCAGCAGGGAGTATCCGGGACTAGCGGAAATTTACGAGCAGTACTTC. Translating it yields CASREYPGLAEIYEQYF.

The J gene is TRBJ2-3, the V gene TRBV2; TRBD2 matches 14 bases. Germline V lookup: CDR1 SNHLY, CDR2 FYNNEI. The CDR3 has 18 amino acids. V lost 5 bases and J lost 0; bases outside the gene matches: 7. The CDR3 region is CASSPTSGRGASTDTQYF. The DNA of the CDR3 is TGTGCCAGCAGTCCGACTAGCGGGAGGGGTGCTAGCACAGATACGCAGTATTTT.

The rearrangement links TRBV10-1 to TRBJ2-1; TRBD2 aligns across 9 bases. The V segment lost 4 bases and the J segment 8 bases; nucleotides outside the gene matches: 9. The CDR3 runs 15 residues. The germline V gene has CDR1 WNHNN and CDR2 SYGVQD (reference sequence). The CDR3 region is CASSGVAGAAHEQFF. The CDR3 region has the DNA TGCGCCAGCAGTGGTGTAGCGGGAGCTGCTCATGAGCAGTTCTTC.

The chain is built from TRBV7-2 and TRBJ1-3, with 8 nucleotides matching TRBD1. The CDR3 sequence is 14 residues long. Germline V gene data show CDR1 as SGHTA and CDR2 as FQGNSA. Trimming cost V 8 bases and J 3 bases; bases outside gene matches: 6. Here the CDR3 DNA reads TGTGCCAGCCAGTCGACAGGGGTTGGAAACACCATATATTTT. This codes for CASQSTGVGNTIYF.

This chain links TRBV6-5 with TRBJ1-1, with D possibly matching TRBD1 (6 bases). This CDR3 spans 15 amino acids. Germline-derived CDR1 and CDR2 are MNHEY and SVGAGI. V lost 5 bases and J 0 bases, leaving 13 bases between the germline ends. In DNA, the CDR3 is TGTGCCAGCAGTCAACTGGACAGCTTGAACACTGAAGCTTTCTTT. Protein product: CASSQLDSLNTEAFF.

CDR3 in amino acids: CASSFSSGRIHEQYF. The CDR3 DNA is TGTGCCAGCAGTTTTTCTAGCGGGAGAATCCACGAGCAGTACTTC. The V call is TRBV28, the J call TRBJ2-7, with 10 bases identical to TRBD2. The V and J ends lost 3 bases and 5 bases, in that order; junction bases with no gene match: 7. Germline assignment: CDR1 MDHEN and CDR2 SYDVKM. This CDR3 is built from 15 residues.

This clone was detected only a few times. V and J are TRBV13 and TRBJ2-3, with 7 bases that match TRBD2. The V gene end was trimmed by 3 bases and the J gene end by 0 bases; junction bases not matched to a gene: 9. Germline V gives CDR1 PRHDT, CDR2 FYEKMQ (reference sequence). This CDR3 is 17 amino acids long. CDR3 loop: CASSLLRDYTSTDTQYF. DNA for the CDR3: TGTGCCAGCAGCTTGCTCCGGGACTATACTAGCACAGATACGCAGTATTTT. Complete variable domain (other parts from reference TRBV13 and TRBJ2-3): AAGVIQSPRHLIKEKRETATLKCYPIPRHDTVYWYQQGPGQDPQFLISFYEKMQSDKGSIPDRFSAQQFSDYHSELNMSSLELGDSALYFCASSLLRDYTSTDTQYFGPGTRLTVL.

This rearrangement joins TRBV27 to TRBJ2-7; the D gene is possibly TRBD1 (6 bases). The CDR3 loop spans 13 amino acids. V was cut by 3 bases and J by 2 bases, with 8 bases left in between. Germline loops: CDR1 MNHEY, CDR2 SMNVEV (reference sequence). In DNA, the CDR3 is TGTGCCAGCAGTTTCGGACAGACCTACGAGCAGTACTTC. It specifies CASSFGQTYEQYF.

This chain links TRBV7-9 with TRBJ2-5, with D perhaps TRBD2 (5 bases). Per germline, CDR1 SEHNR and CDR2 FQNEAQ (reference sequence). The CDR3 has 13 residues. Deletions cut 6 bases from V and 5 bases from J, with 13 bases between. In DNA, the CDR3 is TGTGCCAGCAGGCCGGGGATTCGGGAGACCCAGTACTTC. Its translation: CASRPGIRETQYF.

V gene TRBV2 combines with J gene TRBJ2-3; possibly TRBD1 for D (6 bases). The CDR3 length is 14 residues. Germline lookup yields CDR1 SNHLY and CDR2 FYNNEI. V lost 7 bases and J lost 5, with 16 bases in between. The DNA of the CDR3 is TGTGCCAGCACCCCTAGGGGGAGTGTAGATACGCAGTATTTT. Translation: CASTPRGSVDTQYF.

The genes are TRBV19 and TRBJ2-7; 7 nucleotides align to TRBD2. J was trimmed by 4 bases and V by 8 bases; bases with no gene match: 8. The CDR3 loop spans 13 amino acids. CDR1 LNHDA and CDR2 SQIVND come from the germline V gene (reference sequence). The CDR3 coding sequence is TGTGCCAGTGGTGCCAGCGGGATTTACGAGCAGTACTTC. It encodes CASGASGIYEQYF.

The chain links TRBV19 to TRBJ2-5, with TRBD2 identical over 8 bases. J was trimmed by 5 bases and V by 3 bases; bases with no gene match: 5. Germline V gene sequence: CDR1 LNHDA, CDR2 SQIVND (reference sequence). The CDR3 runs to 14 residues. The DNA for the CDR3 is TGTGCCAGTAGTATGGGACTAGGATTTGAGACCCAGTACTTC. Translating gives CASSMGLGFETQYF.

V and J are TRBV28 and TRBJ2-1; 7 bases fit TRBD2. V shed 2 bases, J shed 9 bases, and the junction held 13 bases outside the gene matches. CDR1 is MDHEN and CDR2 is SYDVKM in the germline V gene. CDR3 size: 16 residues. The CDR3 region is CASSLTGGDGLGEQFF. CDR3 nucleotide sequence: TGTGCCAGCAGTTTAACTGGGGGGGACGGTTTGGGTGAGCAGTTCTTC.

Only one count was recorded for this clone. The rearrangement joins TRBV9 to TRBJ1-1, with D hard to call. V gave up 5 bases and J gave up 0 bases, with 11 bases separating them. The germline CDR1 and CDR2 sequences are SGDLS and YYNGEE. This CDR3 is built from 14 residues. The CDR3 nucleotides are TGTGCCAGCAGAGTCAACCTAATGAACACTGAAGCTTTCTTT. Translation: CASRVNLMNTEAFF.

This clone was seen only once. The chain uses TRBV6-1 and TRBJ2-7; the match to TRBD2 covers 7 bases. V lost 1 base to trimming and J lost 3 bases; unmatched junction nucleotides: 6. CDR1 and CDR2 (germline): MNHNS, SASEGT. CDR3 length: 15 amino acids. The CDR3 here is CASSEGRWTSYEQYF. CDR3 sequence (DNA): TGTGCCAGCAGTGAAGGACGTTGGACTAGCTACGAGCAGTACTTC.

This clone has a handful of counts. The gene calls are TRBV27 and TRBJ2-7, with D possibly matching TRBD2 (5 bases). The CDR3 length is 14 residues. V lost 3 bases to trimming and J lost 0 bases, with 9 bases between them. Looked up from germline, CDR1 is MNHEY and CDR2 is SMNVEV (reference sequence). The CDR3 spells CASSFQRSSYEQYF. In DNA, the CDR3 is TGTGCCAGCAGTTTCCAGCGGAGCTCCTACGAGCAGTACTTC.

V gene TRBV5-5 combines with J gene TRBJ2-1; 11 nucleotides align to TRBD2. CDR1 is SGHKS and CDR2 is YYEKEE in the germline V gene (reference sequence). This CDR3 has 18 amino acids. Losses at the gene ends were 1 base for V and 2 bases for J; bases not matched to a gene: 8. The CDR3 reads CASSLMGLAGGPYNEQFF. CDR3 sequence (DNA): TGTGCCAGCAGCTTGATGGGGCTAGCGGGAGGCCCCTACAATGAGCAGTTCTTC.

V gene TRBV6-4 combines with J gene TRBJ2-2, with 7 nucleotides matching TRBD2. The J segment lost 2 bases and the V segment lost 0 bases, leaving 3 bases of the junction unmatched. The CDR3 has 16 amino acids. CDR1 and CDR2 from the germline V gene are MRHNA and SNTAGT. CDR3 DNA sequence: TGTGCCAGCAGTGACTCGCTAGCGGTTAACACCGGGGAGCTGTTTTTT. Its translation is CASSDSLAVNTGELFF.

The chain links TRBV27 to TRBJ2-5; a possible D gene is TRBD1 (6 bases). The V gene lost 10 bases and the J gene lost 3 bases, with 12 bases spanning the gap. The CDR3 is 12 amino acids. Germline loops: CDR1 MNHEY, CDR2 SMNVEV (reference sequence). CDR3 in DNA: TGTGCCACCGGGGACATTAAAGAGACCCAGTACTTC. It specifies CATGDIKETQYF.

The chain employs TRBV27 and TRBJ2-1; TRBD2 matches 7 bases. Trimming took 2 bases from V and 2 from J; bases not matched to a gene: 3. CDR1 and CDR2 (germline): MNHEY, SMNVEV (reference sequence). CDR3 length: 15 amino acids. For the CDR3, the DNA is TGTGCCAGCAGTTTAGCGGGAGCCGCCTACAATGAGCAGTTCTTC. Protein sequence: CASSLAGAAYNEQFF.

The CDR3 coding sequence is TGTGCCAGCAGCTTCGGCGCAGGGCGCTCCTACGAGCAGTACTTC. Translation: CASSFGAGRSYEQYF. The chain employs TRBV7-9 and TRBJ2-7, with D possibly matching TRBD1 (5 bases). Germline V lookup: CDR1 SEHNR, CDR2 FQNEAQ (reference sequence). Trimming cost V 3 bases and J 0 bases, with 12 bases left between them. The CDR3 is 15 residues long.